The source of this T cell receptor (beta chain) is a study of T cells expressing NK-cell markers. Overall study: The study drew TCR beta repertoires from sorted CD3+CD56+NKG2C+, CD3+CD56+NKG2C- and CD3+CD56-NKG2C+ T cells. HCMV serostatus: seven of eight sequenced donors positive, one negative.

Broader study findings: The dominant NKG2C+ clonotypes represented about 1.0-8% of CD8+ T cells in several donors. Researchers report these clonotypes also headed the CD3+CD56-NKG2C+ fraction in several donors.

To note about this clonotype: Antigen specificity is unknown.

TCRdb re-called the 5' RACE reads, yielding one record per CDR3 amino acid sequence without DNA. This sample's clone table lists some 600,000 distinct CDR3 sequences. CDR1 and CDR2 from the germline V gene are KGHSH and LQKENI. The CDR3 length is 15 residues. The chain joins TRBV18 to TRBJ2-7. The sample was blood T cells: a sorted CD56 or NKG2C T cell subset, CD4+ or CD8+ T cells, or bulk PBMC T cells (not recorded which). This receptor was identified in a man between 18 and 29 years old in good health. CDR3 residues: CASSPPGGLLYEQYF.